A single sample gave rise to the 10 T cell receptor beta chains below, sequenced in a study of blood T cell repertoires in COVID-19. Sequencing was performed with immunoSEQ multiplex PCR; in TCRdb, only in-frame clones are kept and a portion is missing. The sample has about 100,000 clones; around 90% are singletons. Sequenced material: peripheral blood. The receptors stem from a human donor in a cohort sampled during active COVID-19.

The chain uses TRBV7-9 and TRBJ2-5, with D possibly being TRBD1 (6 bases). CDR3 length: 15 residues. Between the trimmed V and J ends, which lost 6 bases and 2 bases, there was a span of 16 bases. Germline assignment: CDR1 SEHNR and CDR2 FQNEAQ (reference sequence). CDR3 in amino acids: CASRSGQHLQETQYF. CDR3 coding DNA: TGTGCCAGCAGGTCCGGACAGCATCTACAAGAGACCCAGTACTTC.

The V and J genes are TRBV6-5 and TRBJ2-7, with D possibly TRBD2 on 6 matching bases. The V and J ends lost 8 bases and 2 bases respectively, with 10 bases between them. Germline assignment: CDR1 MNHEY and CDR2 SVGAGI. The CDR3 loop spans 12 amino acids. DNA of the CDR3: TGTGCCAGCGGATCGGGGGCCTACGAGCAGTACTTC. Translation: CASGSGAYEQYF.

As DNA, the CDR3 is TGTGCCATCAGTGCTCAGACAGGGCCTCCTAACTACGAGCAGTACTTC. It translates to CAISAQTGPPNYEQYF. The chain uses TRBV10-3 and TRBJ2-7, with 7 bases that match TRBD1. Germline lookup yields CDR1 ENHRY and CDR2 SYGVKD. V lost 4 bases and J lost 3; bases outside the gene matches: 12. This CDR3 has 16 amino acids.

The chain combines TRBV18 with TRBJ1-4; D not resolved. Germline assignment: CDR1 KGHSH and CDR2 LQKENI. The CDR3 extends over 17 amino acids. V was clipped by 6 bases and J by 4 bases, with 21 bases between them. The CDR3 protein is CASSARTYTRGNEKLFF. The CDR3 region has the DNA TGTGCCAGCTCGGCCCGGACGTATACTCGGGGTAATGAAAAACTGTTTTTT.

V usage is TRBV9 and J usage is TRBJ2-2, with 10 bases matching TRBD1. This CDR3 is built from 14 residues. Trimming took 4 bases from V and 5 from J; bases not matched to a gene: 2. Germline CDR1 SGDLS, CDR2 YYNGEE. The CDR3 DNA reads as TGTGCCAGCAGCCGGGACAGGGGTACCGGGGAGCTGTTTTTT. Protein sequence: CASSRDRGTGELFF.

The chain uses TRBV10-2 and TRBJ2-4; D ambiguous. Germline loops: CDR1 WSHSY, CDR2 SAAADI. Trimming took 3 bases from V and 5 from J, leaving 8 bases between them. The CDR3 runs 13 residues. The CDR3 spells CASSDTVENIQYF. CDR3 coding DNA: TGCGCCAGCAGTGATACAGTGGAAAACATTCAGTACTTC.

This clone has a single count. The chain recombines TRBV7-3 with TRBJ2-2, with a weak D call TRBD2 (5 bases). CDR3 length: 13 amino acids. Germline CDR1 SGHTA, CDR2 FQGTGA. The V and J ends lost 1 base and 7 bases respectively, with 7 bases between them. This CDR3 reads CASSLSRGGELFF. CDR3 coding DNA: TGTGCCAGCAGCTTAAGCCGGGGCGGGGAGCTGTTTTTT.

This chain connects TRBV24-1 to TRBJ2-2; 8 positions match TRBD1. The CDR3 runs to 16 residues. Unmatched junction bases numbered 8, after V lost 5 bases and J lost 4 bases. Germline values: CDR1 KGHDR, CDR2 SFDVKD. The CDR3 is CATSAHDRGFTGELFF. The CDR3 region has the DNA TGTGCCACCAGTGCCCATGACAGGGGCTTCACCGGGGAGCTGTTTTTT.

The V gene is TRBV25-1, the J gene TRBJ2-2; 8 nucleotides align to TRBD1. The CDR3 is 13 residues long. Germline assignment: CDR1 MGHDK and CDR2 SYGVNS. Trimming took 0 bases from V and 15 from J; bases not matched to a gene: 6. CDR3 protein: CASSEYGRGPVFF. The CDR3 nucleotides are TGTGCCAGCAGTGAATATGGCAGGGGGCCGGTGTTTTTT.

This clone was observed a few times. V gene TRBV6-5 combines with J gene TRBJ2-7, with a tentative D call TRBD2 (6 bases). The CDR3 runs to 15 residues. Trimming removed 6 bases from V and 1 base from J, with 16 bases in between. CDR1 is MNHEY, CDR2 SVGAGI, per germline. The CDR3 DNA is TGTGCCAGCAGACCCTCTTGGGGGGTTTCCTACGAGCAGTACTTC. Its translation: CASRPSWGVSYEQYF.